This T cell receptor (beta chain) was found in a study of T cells in Graves' hyperthyroidism and ophthalmopathy. This clonotype came up many times. Its antigen is still unknown. CDR1 is SEHNR and CDR2 is FQNEAQ in the germline V gene (reference sequence). Trimming pared 1 base from V and 7 bases from J, leaving 14 bases between. This CDR3 spans 15 amino acids. Drawn at first hyperthyroidism diagnosis, the blood sample preceded any ophthalmopathy symptoms. From RNA transcripts, TCR beta CDR3 regions were amplified. The HTBI set primed first-round TCR CDR3 RT-PCR. Using its own MiXCR run on the multiplex PCR reads, TCRdb lists one record per CDR3 protein. The table records some 600,000 distinct CDR3 sequences, about 14% of them present only once. Study findings and constraints: Separating ophthalmopathy from stable hyperthyroidism was achieved by a 13 V-J model.

The chain joins TRBV7-9 to TRBJ1-5; a possible D gene is TRBD1 (6 bases). This TCR came from a woman aged 25 to 39 with Graves' hyperthyroidism that later progressed to Graves' ophthalmopathy. The sequenced material came from blood. CDR3 sequence reads: CASSLGGTLVQPQHF. In nucleotides, the CDR3 is TGTGCCAGCAGCTTAGGTGGGACATTAGTGCAGCCCCAGCATTTT.